A single sample gave rise to the 6 T cell receptor beta chains below, sequenced in a study of CD8+ T cells in alopecia areata. RNA extraction and reverse transcription yielded cDNA as sequencing template. The method was immunoSEQ multiplex PCR; TCRdb's version includes in-frame clones alone and lacks a portion of them. The sample lists fewer than 200,000 clones, 67% occurring once. This specimen was CD8+ T cells sorted from blood, taken at week 0. Receptors originate from a human donor with alopecia areata.

This rearrangement joins TRBV2 to TRBJ2-5, with D perhaps TRBD2 (7 bases). The CDR3 runs 15 residues. Germline V CDR1 and CDR2: SNHLY, FYNNEI. Trimming left V 6 bases short and J 0 bases short, with 14 bases between. This CDR3 is CASRPEGGHQETQYF. The CDR3 DNA reads as TGTGCCAGCAGACCCGAGGGGGGGCACCAAGAGACCCAGTACTTC.

This chain links TRBV27 with TRBJ1-5; D is undetermined. Germline CDR1 and CDR2: MNHEY and SMNVEV (reference sequence). Trimming left V 5 bases short and J 2 bases short, with 10 bases between. The CDR3 runs to 14 residues. DNA of the CDR3: TGTGCCAGCAGTCTAACGGACGGCAATCAGCCCCAGCATTTT. Translating gives CASSLTDGNQPQHF.

This clone was recorded once. The V and J genes are TRBV5-6 and TRBJ2-2; the match to TRBD1 covers 7 bases. The CDR3 spans 16 residues. In germline, CDR1 is SGHDT, CDR2 YYEEEE. V dropped 1 base and J dropped 4; count of bases not matched to a gene: 7. The CDR3 DNA reads as TGTGCCAGCAGCTTGCTAACAGGGGCCGGCACCGGGGAGCTGTTTTTT. Translating it yields CASSLLTGAGTGELFF.

The rearrangement links TRBV9 to TRBJ2-1; 11 bases match TRBD2. The J segment lost 8 bases and the V segment lost 0 bases, leaving 4 bases of the junction unmatched. In germline, CDR1 is SGDLS, CDR2 YYNGEE. The CDR3 is made up of 15 amino acids. In DNA, the CDR3 is TGTGCCAGCAGCGTAGAGGGGACTAGCGGCGATGAGCAGTTCTTC. Protein sequence: CASSVEGTSGDEQFF. The complete variable domain, with remaining parts taken from reference TRBV9 and TRBJ2-1, reads DSGVTQTPKHLITATGQRVTLRCSPRSGDLSVYWYQQSLDQGLQFLIQYYNGEERAKGNILERFSAQQFPDLHSELNLSSLELGDSALYFCASSVEGTSGDEQFFGPGTRLTVL.

This chain joins TRBV5-6 and TRBJ1-5, with unresolved D. Trimming left V 0 bases short and J 2 bases short, with 6 bases between. From germline, CDR1 is SGHDT and CDR2 YYEEEE. The CDR3 has 14 amino acids. The CDR3, as DNA: TGTGCCAGCAGCTTGGGGGTCGGCAATCAGCCCCAGCATTTT. It translates to CASSLGVGNQPQHF.

The genes are TRBV27 and TRBJ2-7; 12 bases agree with TRBD2. This CDR3 is 15 amino acids long. Germline CDR1 and CDR2: MNHEY and SMNVEV (reference sequence). The J segment lost 2 bases and the V segment lost 5 bases, leaving 4 bases of the junction unmatched. The CDR3 DNA follows: TGTGCCAGCAGTATCGGACTAGCGGGGACCTACGAGCAGTACTTC. It encodes CASSIGLAGTYEQYF.